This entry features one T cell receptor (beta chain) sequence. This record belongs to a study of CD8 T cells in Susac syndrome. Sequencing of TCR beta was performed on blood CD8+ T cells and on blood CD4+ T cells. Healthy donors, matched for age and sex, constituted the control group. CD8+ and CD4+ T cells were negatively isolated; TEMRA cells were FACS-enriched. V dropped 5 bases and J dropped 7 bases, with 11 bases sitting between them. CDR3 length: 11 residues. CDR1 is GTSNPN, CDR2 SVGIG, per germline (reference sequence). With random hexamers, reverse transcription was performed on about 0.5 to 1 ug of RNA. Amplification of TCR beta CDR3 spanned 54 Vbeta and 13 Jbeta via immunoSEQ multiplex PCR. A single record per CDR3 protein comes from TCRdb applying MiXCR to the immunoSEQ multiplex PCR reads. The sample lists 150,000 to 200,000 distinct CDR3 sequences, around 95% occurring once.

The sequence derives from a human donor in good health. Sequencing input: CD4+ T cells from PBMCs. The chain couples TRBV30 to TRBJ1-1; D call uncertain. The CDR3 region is CAWAESSEAFF. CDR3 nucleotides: TGTGCCTGGGCCGAATCAAGTGAAGCTTTCTTT.